Below are 7 T cell receptor beta chains sequenced from a single sample in a study of CD8 T cells in Susac syndrome. About 0.5 to 1 ug RNA was reverse transcribed with random hexamers. MiXCR, run by TCRdb on the immunoSEQ multiplex PCR reads, gives a single entry per CDR3 protein. The repertoire holds under 200,000 distinct CDR3 sequences, with 90% to 96% as singletons. Source material: CD4+ T cells from PBMCs. The receptors were gathered from a human donor with Susac syndrome.

The chain employs TRBV6-5 and TRBJ2-7; 9 bases are a match to TRBD1. After removal of 6 bases from V and 11 bases from J, the junction contained 14 bases not matched to a gene. From germline, CDR1 is MNHEY and CDR2 SVGAGI. This CDR3 has 14 residues. Here the CDR3 DNA reads TGTGCCAGCAGACCGGGACAGGGTTATCATTTGGAGTACTTC. It yields the protein CASRPGQGYHLEYF.

The chain is built from TRBV9 and TRBJ2-1; TRBD2 matches 13 bases. Germline CDR1 reads SGDLS; CDR2 reads YYNGEE. The CDR3 spans 20 residues. The ends lost 0 bases at V and 0 bases at J; junction bases unmatched: 9. In DNA, the CDR3 is TGTGCCAGCAGCGTAGGACGCACTAGCGGGGGGGTCGTCTCCTACAATGAGCAGTTCTTC. It translates to CASSVGRTSGGVVSYNEQFF.

This clonotype was detected once. The chain carries TRBV7-3 and TRBJ1-2; 9 positions match TRBD1. This CDR3 contains 15 residues. Germline V gene lookup returns CDR1 SGHTA and CDR2 FQGTGA. Germline trimming cut 4 bases from V and 6 bases from J; bases unmatched to any gene: 9. The CDR3 spells CASSSLGTGYDGYTF. The CDR3 DNA is TGTGCCAGCAGCTCCCTAGGGACAGGGTACGATGGCTACACCTTC.

The chain employs TRBV5-1 and TRBJ1-1; the D is unclear. The CDR3 loop spans 16 amino acids. V gave up 0 bases and J gave up 1 base, with 13 bases separating them. The germline CDR1 and CDR2 sequences are SGHRS and YFSETQ. CDR3 region: CASSLGHLRENTEAFF. CDR3 nucleotides: TGCGCCAGCAGCTTGGGGCACCTTCGAGAGAACACTGAAGCTTTCTTT.

The J gene is TRBJ2-1, the V gene TRBV3-1; 7 bases agree with TRBD2. V dropped 1 base and J dropped 6; count of bases not matched to a gene: 6. CDR1 is LGHDT and CDR2 is YNNKEL in the germline V gene (reference sequence). The CDR3 loop spans 15 amino acids. CDR3 bases: TGTGCCAGCAGCCAAGTATTAGGGAGGGGCAATGAGCAGTTCTTC. It is translated as CASSQVLGRGNEQFF.

The chain recombines TRBV20-1 with TRBJ2-3, with a tentative D call TRBD2 (6 bases). Trimming took 3 bases from V and 4 from J, leaving 8 bases between them. The CDR3 is 12 amino acids. The germline V gene has CDR1 DFQATT and CDR2 SNEGSKA (reference sequence). CDR3 in amino acids: CSARGGADTQYF. The CDR3, as DNA: TGCAGTGCTAGGGGGGGTGCAGATACGCAGTATTTT.

This clonotype appeared once. The rearrangement uses TRBV11-1 and TRBJ2-1; the D gene could be TRBD1 or TRBD2 (5 bases each). This CDR3 has 14 residues. Trimming stripped 5 bases from V and 6 bases from J, with 14 bases between. Germline-derived CDR1 and CDR2 are SGHAT and FQDESV (reference sequence). The CDR3 here is CASSLTRDGNEQFF. The CDR3 nucleotides are TGTGCCAGCAGCCTAACCAGGGACGGCAATGAGCAGTTCTTC. Complete variable domain (other parts from reference TRBV11-1 and TRBJ2-1): EAEVAQSPRYKITEKSQAVAFWCDPISGHATLYWYRQILGQGPELLVQFQDESVVDDSQLPKDRFSAERLKGVDSTLKIQPAELGDSAMYLCASSLTRDGNEQFFGPGTRLTVL.